The sequence of this T cell receptor beta chain was determined in a study of control samples from healthy donors and cancer patients. Clones were sequenced by immunoSEQ multiplex PCR, and TCRdb holds only the in-frame ones, with some missing. Of 110,000 to 150,000 clones in the sample, around 86% were seen once. The sequencing sample was made of blood. This TCR was sampled from a man aged 25 to 40 in good health.

Here the CDR3 reads CASRDRGLLNEKLFF. The CDR3 region has the DNA TGTGCCAGCAGGGACAGGGGGCTACTTAATGAAAAACTGTTTTTT. The V gene is TRBV2, the J gene TRBJ1-4; 11 bases are shared with TRBD1. J gave up 4 bases and V 6 bases, and 4 bases lay outside the gene matches. This CDR3 is 15 amino acids long. Germline-derived CDR1 and CDR2 are SNHLY and FYNNEI.